This TCR beta chain derives from a study of blood T cell repertoires in COVID-19. Germline V lookup: CDR1 LGHDT, CDR2 YNNKEL (reference sequence). The trim removed 1 base at V and 3 bases at J, leaving 3 bases unmatched. This CDR3 is built from 16 residues. The repertoire was sequenced with immunoSEQ multiplex PCR; TCRdb's copy has only in-frame clones and lacks some. This sample has 250,000 or so clones; approximately 86% occur once, and the top ten carry around 8.8%. Sequences were obtained from peripheral blood. V gene TRBV3-1 (or the pseudogene TRBV3-2) combines with J gene TRBJ2-2, with 9 bases matching TRBD2. The sequence was obtained from a man in his forties with active or convalescent COVID-19. DNA for the CDR3: TGTGCCAGCAGCCAAGTCGTAGCGGGAGACACCGGGGAGCTGTTTTTT. Translating gives CASSQVVAGDTGELFF.